Presented here are 5 T cell receptor beta chains from one specimen sequenced in a study of T cell clonotyping in hematopoietic cell transplantation. Assay: immunoSEQ multiplex PCR; the TCRdb copy retains only in-frame clones and omits some. The table records tens of thousands of clones, 94% of them present only once. The sample consisted of peripheral blood mononuclear cells. The receptors shown here come from a woman between 45 and 65 years old in good health. Some clones in this sample may be carry-over from other donors' samples.

The gene calls are TRBV6-1 and TRBJ1-5; D remains unclear. The CDR3 runs 14 residues. The germline V gene encodes CDR1 MNHNS and CDR2 SASEGT. Trimming took off 3 bases at V and 4 bases at J, with 10 bases between the two ends. The CDR3 coding sequence is TGTGCCAGCAGTGACCGGGCCAAGAATCAGCCCCAGCATTTT. This codes for CASSDRAKNQPQHF.

The CDR3, as DNA: TGTGCCAGTAGTTTACAGGACAGATCTCGCTCTGGGGCCAACGTCCTGACTTTC. Residues: CASSLQDRSRSGANVLTF. V and J are TRBV19 and TRBJ2-6; perhaps TRBD1 as D (6 bases). The CDR3 length is 18 residues. The V end lost 5 bases, the J end lost 0 bases, and 17 bases lay between the germline ends. Per germline, CDR1 LNHDA and CDR2 SQIVND (reference sequence).

The V and J genes are TRBV11-1 and TRBJ1-2, with D perhaps matching TRBD1 (5 bases). Germline V gene data show CDR1 as SGHAT and CDR2 as FQDESV (reference sequence). The CDR3 contains 14 residues. V was cut by 4 bases and J by 4 bases, with 13 bases left in between. The CDR3 nucleotides are TGTGCCAGCAGCTCGGGACCCATTAGCTATGGCTACACCTTC. It is translated as CASSSGPISYGYTF.

The genes are TRBV4-3 and TRBJ2-7; no definite D call. From germline, CDR1 is LGHNA and CDR2 YSLEER. Trimming shortened V by 0 bases and J by 3 bases, and 12 bases separated the two germline ends. This CDR3 region has 15 residues. The CDR3 sequence: CASSQEMDRRYEQYF. In nucleotides, the CDR3 is TGCGCCAGCAGCCAAGAGATGGATAGACGCTACGAGCAGTACTTC.

The gene calls are TRBV14 and TRBJ2-3, with a possible D match to TRBD2 (6 bases). Germline V gene data show CDR1 as SGHDN and CDR2 as FVKESK. V lost 1 base, J lost 3 bases, and 11 bases lay in between. The CDR3 runs 15 residues. The CDR3 coding sequence is TGTGCCAGCAGCCAAGTCGGAGGGTGGACAGATACGCAGTATTTT. It is translated as CASSQVGGWTDTQYF.